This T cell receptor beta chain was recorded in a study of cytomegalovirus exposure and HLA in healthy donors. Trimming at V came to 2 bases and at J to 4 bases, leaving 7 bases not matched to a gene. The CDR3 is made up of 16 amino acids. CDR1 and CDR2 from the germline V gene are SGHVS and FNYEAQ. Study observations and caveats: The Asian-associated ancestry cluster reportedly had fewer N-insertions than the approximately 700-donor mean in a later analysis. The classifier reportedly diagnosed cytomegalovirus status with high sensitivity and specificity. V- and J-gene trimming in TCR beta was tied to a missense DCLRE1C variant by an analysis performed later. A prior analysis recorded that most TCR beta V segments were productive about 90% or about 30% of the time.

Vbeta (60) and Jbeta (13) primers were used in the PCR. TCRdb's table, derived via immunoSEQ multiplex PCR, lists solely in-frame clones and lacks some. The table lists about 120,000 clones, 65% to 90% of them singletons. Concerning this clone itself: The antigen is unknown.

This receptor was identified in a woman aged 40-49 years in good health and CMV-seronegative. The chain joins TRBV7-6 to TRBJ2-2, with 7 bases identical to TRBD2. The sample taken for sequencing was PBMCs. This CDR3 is CASSLRLAEPTGELFF. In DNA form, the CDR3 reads TGTGCCAGCAGCTTAAGGCTAGCGGAGCCCACCGGGGAGCTGTTTTTT.